This T cell receptor (beta chain) was recovered during a study of vaccination effects on CD4 cells after COVID-19 (dated by TCRdb to between 2021 and 2024). Concerning the study at large: Across the study, the median time from the second dose to post-vaccine sampling was 72 days (range 14 to 241). SARS-CoV-2 spike-specific CD4+ TCR repertoires were compared before and after mRNA vaccination in COVID-19 convalescent patients and in infection-naive vaccine recipients. The Oncomine TCR Beta short-read assay on an Illumina iSeq 100 was used to sequence cultures from other donors in the study. Altogether, some 11 COVID-19 convalescent patients and several SARS-CoV-2-naive healthy vaccine recipients made up the full study.

V is trimmed back by 1 base and J by 5 bases, and the junction contains 4 bases that no gene match accounts for. The CDR3 starts with the cysteine, ends with the phenylalanine, and has 14 residues. Left in the record is the CDR3 DNA by itself, 42 bases read in frame from the first base. The germline V gene supplies CDR1 SGHTA and CDR2 FQGNSA. The receptor library was made with the immunoSEQ multiplex PCR assay. DNA from the CD4+ T cells that had been cultured and isolated underwent TCR beta CDR3 sequencing. The authors processed their data as follows. Non-productive TCR sequences were removed and reads were trimmed to the CDR3 region, keeping CDR3s of at least 7 amino acids. Antigen-specific clonotypes were identified with the MANAFEST web app by comparing expansion in peptide wells against reference cultures. To be called positive, a clone needed expansion at FDR<0.05 compared with the reference and with all other wells, an odds ratio greater than 5, and a frequency greater than 0.1% in two replicate wells. Cross-reactive clonotypes were defined as significantly expanded in SARS-CoV-2 spike wells and in at least one common cold coronavirus spike condition. CDR3 similarity was assessed by Levenshtein distance using the stringdist R package, and unrooted trees were constructed with ape in R 3.6.1. The table comes from immuneACCESS by way of TCRdb, which keeps in-frame sequences with V and J called. Part of the clones is missing from these tables; in studies checked, under half for an unresolved V gene and the rest for unknown reasons. That table supplies the V and J calls and clone size; D and trimming were determined from the DNA. Within this sample are 15,000 or so clones, with more than 65% of them counted one time only. Of the sample, 20% to 25% is held by the ten largest clones.

In the ViraFEST assay, PBMC were stimulated with viral peptide pools, and antigen-specific CD4+ T cell clonotypes were then identified by expansion using TCR sequencing. After about 10 days of culture, CD4+ T cells were isolated with the EasySep CD4+ T cell isolation kit. Participants received two doses of either the BNT162b2 or the mRNA-1273 mRNA SARS-CoV-2 vaccine. Healthy vaccine recipients had no prior SARS-CoV-2 infection, confirmed by negative nucleocapsid antibodies before and after vaccination. Each well held under 2.5 million PBMC cultured in IMDM containing around 5% human AB serum, 8.5 to 10 IU/ml IL-2 and gentamicin, along with around 9.1 ug/ml peptides. On days 3 and 7, half of the culture medium was replaced with fresh IL-2-containing medium. Unless noted otherwise, every peptide stimulation condition was cultured in triplicate wells. PBMC were separated from whole blood using Ficoll-Paque Plus gradient centrifugation and were then either cryopreserved at -140C or used fresh. Overlapping peptide pools spanned the spike proteins of SARS-CoV-2 and the common cold coronaviruses HCoV-NL63, HCoV-OC43 and HCoV-229E. Genomic DNA was extracted from cultured CD4+ T cells with the QIAamp micro DNA kit.

The investigation overall reported the following: Among healthy vaccine recipients, nearly all vaccine-induced clones were SARS-CoV-2 mono-reactive, and only 1 of 255 was cross-reactive with common cold coronaviruses. At late post-vaccination timepoints, both infection-induced and vaccine-induced clones showed marked clonal contraction, consistent with waning T cell responses. The study was limited by a small number of convalescent patients, and early post-infection timepoints were lacking.

As to this clone: Its antigen is currently not known. There are no base qualities to consult, and no much larger clone falls within one base.

The TCR was taken from a human donor who received a COVID-19 vaccine. This receptor chain uses TRBV7-2 and TRBJ1-2; TRBD1 agrees with 7 junctional bases. Sequencing was performed on CD4+ T cells from PBMCs cultured with HCoV-NL63 spike peptides, taken after COVID-19 vaccination. Sample cell subset or site, as interpreted from the label and publication: HCoV-NL63 spike overlapping peptide pool stimulation. The CDR3 here reads CASSLEAGGYGYTF. The sequenced DNA is TGTGCCAGCAGCTTAGAAGCAGGGGGGTATGGCTACACCTTC.